The 8 T cell receptor beta chains below all came from one sample that was sequenced in a study of regulatory T cells. Study observations and caveats: Hydrophobic residues at CDR3 positions 6 and 7 were enriched in conventional CD4+ T cells of CD3G-deficient patients.

Their target antigens are unknown. The primer mix had 52 TRBV and 13 TRBJ primers. Here immunoSEQ multiplex PCR was the method, and the copy in TCRdb shows in-frame clones only, minus some. The table shows 30,000 to 40,000 clones, with roughly 90% occurring only once. Source material: conventional CD4+ T cells sorted from blood. These receptors came from a young adult with CD3G deficiency.

The chain links TRBV6-6 to TRBJ2-7, with 10 bases lining up with TRBD1. CDR3 length: 14 amino acids. Per the germline V gene, CDR1 is MNHNY and CDR2 is SVGAGI (reference sequence). With V trimmed by 2 bases and J by 2 bases, 0 bases remained unmatched. CDR3 region: CASSYGQGAYEQYF. The CDR3, as DNA: TGTGCCAGCAGTTACGGACAGGGGGCCTACGAGCAGTACTTC.

The chain recombines TRBV12-5 with TRBJ2-1; 13 bases are shared with TRBD2. V was pared by 6 bases and J by 8 bases, with 4 bases of the junction left unmatched. Germline assignment: CDR1 LGHNT and CDR2 FRNRAP. This CDR3 has 14 amino acids. As DNA, the CDR3 is TGTGCTAGTGGAAGGACTAGCGGGAGCTATGAGCAGTTCTTC. Its protein is CASGRTSGSYEQFF.

This rearrangement joins TRBV28 to TRBJ2-7, with D perhaps assigned TRBD1 or TRBD2 (5 bases each). This CDR3 is 14 amino acids long. CDR1 is MDHEN, CDR2 SYDVKM, per germline. The V end lost 10 bases, the J end lost 2 bases, and 18 bases lay between the germline ends. The CDR3 DNA reads TGTGCCACTTCGGGGCAGTCTACACCCTACGAGCAGTACTTC. It codes for CATSGQSTPYEQYF.

The genes are TRBV23-1 and TRBJ2-3, with TRBD2 identical over 13 bases. TRBV23-1 qualifies as an ORF whose function is uncertain. The junction had 7 bases not matched to a gene; V was cut back by 8 bases and J by 5 bases. CDR3 length equals 15 residues. The CDR3 is CASHGTSGMGDTQYF. The CDR3 region has the DNA TGCGCCAGCCACGGGACTAGCGGGATGGGAGATACGCAGTATTTT.

CDR3 sequence (DNA): TGTGCCAGCAGCAACTGGGGGTACGAGCAGTACTTC. Translation gives CASSNWGYEQYF. This chain uses TRBV6-1 with TRBJ2-7, with D possibly being TRBD1 or TRBD2 (5 bases each). V shed 6 bases and J shed 4 bases, with 10 bases lying between them. The germline gives CDR1 MNHNS, CDR2 SASEGT. The CDR3 has 12 amino acids.

This chain connects TRBV28 to TRBJ2-3; tentatively, D is TRBD1 (7 bases). The germline CDR1 and CDR2 sequences are MDHEN and SYDVKM. The CDR3 length is 16 residues. Trimming left V 6 bases short and J 3 bases short, with 19 bases between. CDR3 amino acids: CASSPRRGRGTDTQYF. Here the CDR3 DNA reads TGTGCCAGCAGCCCCAGGAGGGGGCGAGGAACAGATACGCAGTATTTT.

This clone was observed a few times. The rearrangement uses TRBV5-1 and TRBJ2-1; 7 positions match TRBD2. The trim removed 4 bases at V and 7 bases at J, leaving 14 bases unmatched. CDR1 and CDR2 (germline): SGHRS, YFSETQ. CDR3 length equals 16 residues. In nucleotides, the CDR3 is TGCGCCAGCAGCCCCCGGGGAGGGTACCTGGAGAATGAGCAGTTCTTC. Amino acid sequence: CASSPRGGYLENEQFF.

In nucleotides, the CDR3 is TGTGCCAGCTCAGTAAACTATGGCTACACCTTC. Its protein is CASSVNYGYTF. The V gene is TRBV6-1, the J gene TRBJ1-2; D not resolved. Germline CDR1 reads MNHNS; CDR2 reads SASEGT. V was trimmed by 8 bases and J by 2 bases, leaving 6 bases between them. The CDR3 is made up of 11 amino acids.